This passage covers 2 T cell receptor beta chains from one sample sequenced in a study of blood T cell repertoires in COVID-19 (dated by TCRdb to the early 2020s). Library preparation used the immunoSEQ multiplex PCR assay. Not all clones reach the TCRdb copy of this immuneACCESS table, which keeps in-frame sequences only. Checked studies attribute under half of the gap to unresolved V genes and leave the rest unexplained. The table for this sample lists roughly 380,000 clones; about 90% of them were counted only once. The ten top clones hold about 3% of the sample. Sequencing used PBMCs or T cells enriched from blood (not recorded which). Receptors were obtained from a woman in her twenties or thirties who had recovered from COVID-19.

The rearrangement joins TRBV20-1 to TRBJ1-2; TRBD1 matches 7 bases. The CDR3 covers 11 residues. J gave up 8 bases and V 5 bases, and 5 bases lay outside the gene matches. The germline CDR1 and CDR2 sequences are DFQATT and SNEGSKA (reference sequence). Here the CDR3 DNA reads TGCAGTGCTCCGGACAGGCCCGGCTACACCTTC. It codes for CSAPDRPGYTF.

The CDR3 region is CSVHPWGGNNEQFF. The DNA of the CDR3 is TGCAGCGTTCACCCTTGGGGGGGTAACAATGAGCAGTTCTTC. The V and J genes are TRBV29-1 and TRBJ2-1; TRBD2 matches at 7 bases. The CDR3 is 14 amino acids. V trimming: 5 bases; J trimming: 5 bases; junction bases outside the gene matches: 9. Germline V gene lookup returns CDR1 SQVTM and CDR2 ANQGSEA.